One sample yielded the 32 T cell receptor beta chains listed below, sequenced in a study of T cells in Graves' hyperthyroidism and ophthalmopathy. Amplification yielded TCR beta CDR3 regions, with RNA transcripts as the source. HTBI primers were employed in a first-round RT-PCR of the TCR CDR3. TCRdb ran MiXCR on the multiplex PCR reads and lists one entry per CDR3 protein. The repertoire has 200,000 to 250,000 distinct CDR3 sequences, less than 20% of them found once; the top ten carry roughly 55%. Sequences were obtained from blood. These receptors were obtained from a woman between 50 and 59 years old with Graves' hyperthyroidism.

This clonotype was detected only a few times. The V call is TRBV5-1, the J call TRBJ1-4; D is uncertain. CDR1 is SGHRS, CDR2 YFSETQ, per germline. V was pared by 4 bases and J by 0 bases, with 13 bases between. This CDR3 region has 16 residues. This CDR3 reads CASSLYHSTTNEKLFF. CDR3 bases: TGCGCCAGCAGCCTTTACCACAGTACAACTAATGAAAAACTGTTTTTT.

This clonotype occurred many times. The genes are TRBV5-6 and TRBJ1-1; unclear D gene. V lost 4 bases, J lost 1 base, and 8 bases lay in between. Germline assignment: CDR1 SGHDT and CDR2 YYEEEE. The CDR3 sequence is 13 residues long. The CDR3 sequence: CASSPDTNTEAFF. The DNA of the CDR3 is TGTGCCAGCAGCCCTGACACGAACACTGAAGCTTTCTTT.

The sample holds many counts of this clonotype. The rearrangement uses TRBV28 and TRBJ2-2, with D perhaps being TRBD1 or TRBD2 (5 bases each). Germline V gene sequence: CDR1 MDHEN, CDR2 SYDVKM. V was trimmed by 5 bases and J by 5 bases, leaving 15 bases between them. The CDR3 is made up of 15 amino acids. The DNA for the CDR3 is TGTGCCAGCAGTCCGGGACGTTTGGGGACCGGGGAGCTGTTTTTT. It specifies CASSPGRLGTGELFF.

J is TRBJ2-5 and V is TRBV2, with D uncertain. Germline V gene data show CDR1 as SNHLY and CDR2 as FYNNEI. This CDR3 has 15 amino acids. V dropped 6 bases and J dropped 2 bases, with 16 bases sitting between them. CDR3 protein: CASSSTYLRQETQYF. The CDR3 DNA follows: TGTGCCAGCAGCTCCACGTACTTGAGGCAAGAGACCCAGTACTTC.

J is TRBJ1-6 and V is TRBV20-1; no reliable D call. V lost 0 bases to trimming and J lost 0 bases, with 9 bases between them. Germline V gene lookup returns CDR1 DFQATT and CDR2 SNEGSKA (reference sequence). The CDR3 has 16 residues. CDR3 residues: CSARDRRSSYNSPLHF. The CDR3 region has the DNA TGCAGTGCTAGAGATCGACGGAGCTCCTATAATTCACCCCTCCACTTT.

In this sample, this clonotype turned up a few times. The chain joins TRBV12-3 or TRBV12-4 to TRBJ1-3, with D possibly matching TRBD1 (5 bases). The length of the CDR3 is 14 residues. V lost 2 bases to trimming and J lost 5 bases, with 10 bases between them. CDR3 in DNA: TGTGCCAGCAGTTTACTGGGGACTAGAAACACCATATATTTT. Translation: CASSLLGTRNTIYF.

This clonotype was counted many times. The chain uses TRBV27 and TRBJ2-7, with D perhaps TRBD2 (7 bases). Trimming stripped 4 bases from V and 4 bases from J, with 20 bases between. CDR3 length: 16 amino acids. Germline V CDR1 and CDR2: MNHEY, SMNVEV (reference sequence). This CDR3 is CASSSARGALLYEQYF. The CDR3 nucleotides read TGTGCCAGCAGTTCCGCCCGGGGGGCGCTTCTGTACGAGCAGTACTTC.

The chain joins TRBV7-8 to TRBJ2-7, with 10 bases fitting TRBD1. The CDR3 is 15 residues long. The V and J ends lost 1 base and 4 bases, in that order; junction bases with no gene match: 4. Per germline, CDR1 SGHVS and CDR2 FQNEAQ. In DNA form, the CDR3 reads TGTGCCAGCAGCTTAGGGACAGGGGGAATATACGAGCAGTACTTC. Its translation is CASSLGTGGIYEQYF.

Ten or more counts support this clonotype. The rearrangement links TRBV20-1 to TRBJ2-3; D perhaps matches TRBD2 (5 bases). V shed 3 bases and J shed 2 bases, with 15 bases lying between them. The germline CDR1 and CDR2 sequences are DFQATT and SNEGSKA (reference sequence). This CDR3 is 15 amino acids long. As DNA, the CDR3 is TGCAGTGCTAGCCGGGGTCGGGTAGACACAGATACGCAGTATTTT. Residues: CSASRGRVDTDTQYF.

This clonotype appeared many times. V usage is TRBV27 and J usage is TRBJ2-2; weak D call: TRBD2 (5 bases). This CDR3 contains 12 residues. From germline, CDR1 is MNHEY and CDR2 SMNVEV (reference sequence). The germline V and J ends were trimmed by 8 bases and 1 base, with 5 bases remaining between them. In DNA form, the CDR3 reads TGTGCCAGCGGACTGAACACCGGGGAGCTGTTTTTT. This translates into CASGLNTGELFF.

This clonotype was seen ten or more times. The rearrangement uses TRBV2 and TRBJ2-1; weak D call: TRBD1 (6 bases). This CDR3 region has 13 residues. CDR1 and CDR2 from the germline V gene are SNHLY and FYNNEI. Trimming removed 6 bases at V and 5 bases at J, with 11 bases between. The CDR3 sequence is CASRRDRNNEQFF. CDR3 in DNA: TGTGCCAGCAGACGCGACAGGAACAATGAGCAGTTCTTC.

As regards this clonotype: A read error may be the cause here, since a much bigger clone is one base away. This chain links TRBV7-3 with TRBJ2-1, with TRBD2 matching over 11 bases. Near its end, the DNA agrees better with TRBJ2-7, so the J call may be wrong. The germline V gene encodes CDR1 SGHTA and CDR2 FQGTGA. This CDR3 has 20 amino acids. The CDR3 loop reads CASSLGGSGGTSGFYNEQYF. The CDR3 DNA reads TGTGCCAGCAGCTTAGGAGGTTCGGGAGGGACTAGCGGCTTTTACAATGAGCAGTACTTC.

This clonotype showed up many times. The genes are TRBV20-1 and TRBJ1-1; D is perhaps TRBD1 (5 bases). The germline V and J ends were trimmed by 6 bases and 1 base, with 18 bases remaining between them. CDR1 and CDR2 from the germline V gene are DFQATT and SNEGSKA (reference sequence). The CDR3 extends over 15 amino acids. Here the CDR3 reads CSARSFRGANTEAFF. CDR3 coding DNA: TGCAGTGCACGATCCTTCAGAGGGGCGAACACTGAAGCTTTCTTT.

The chain couples TRBV2 to TRBJ1-4; D ambiguous. V dropped 5 bases and J dropped 4 bases, with 8 bases sitting between them. The CDR3 runs 13 residues. Germline V lookup: CDR1 SNHLY, CDR2 FYNNEI. The CDR3 reads CASSLIINEKLFF. CDR3 DNA: TGTGCCAGCAGTCTGATCATTAATGAAAAACTGTTTTTT.

V gene TRBV30 combines with J gene TRBJ2-2, with 7 nucleotides matching TRBD2. J lost 0 bases, V lost 5 bases, and 3 bases had no gene match. CDR1 and CDR2 from the germline V gene are GTSNPN and SVGIG (reference sequence). This CDR3 has 14 amino acids. The CDR3 spells CAWGSGANTGELFF. CDR3 nucleotide sequence: TGTGCCTGGGGGAGCGGGGCGAACACCGGGGAGCTGTTTTTT.

V usage is TRBV3-1 and J usage is TRBJ2-7; 10 bases line up with TRBD2. The CDR3 consists of 17 residues. V was pared by 1 base and J by 3 bases, with 9 bases of the junction left unmatched. Germline V gene sequence: CDR1 LGHDT, CDR2 YNNKEL (reference sequence). Here the CDR3 reads CASSQGRVLAGDYEQYF. The CDR3 coding sequence is TGTGCCAGCAGCCAAGGACGCGTGCTAGCGGGAGACTACGAGCAGTACTTC.

This clonotype appeared many times. DNA for the CDR3: TGCAGCGTTGGGATAGGGGGCGGCGAGCAGTACTTC. It encodes CSVGIGGGEQYF. V and J are TRBV29-1 and TRBJ2-7, with 7 bases identical to TRBD1. CDR3 size: 12 residues. V was clipped by 4 bases and J by 6 bases; unmatched bases: 6. The germline CDR1 and CDR2 sequences are SQVTM and ANQGSEA.

The table lists this clonotype with a few counts. The gene calls are TRBV19 and TRBJ1-2; D remains unclear. The germline V gene encodes CDR1 LNHDA and CDR2 SQIVND (reference sequence). The CDR3 has 15 residues. Between the trimmed V and J ends, which lost 5 bases and 2 bases, there was a span of 15 bases. The CDR3 DNA sequence: TGTGCCAGTAGTTCGACATTATTTGGCAACTATGGCTACACCTTC. It codes for CASSSTLFGNYGYTF. Drawing the rest from reference TRBV19 and TRBJ1-2, the complete variable domain is DGGITQSPKYLFRKEGQNVTLSCEQNLNHDAMYWYRQDPGQGLRLIYYSQIVNDFQKGDIAEGYSVSREKKESFPLTVTSAQKNPTAFYLCASSSTLFGNYGYTFGSGTRLTVV.

This clonotype was picked up a small number of times. V is TRBV7-3 and J is TRBJ2-2, with 7 bases aligning to TRBD2. The germline CDR1 and CDR2 sequences are SGHTA and FQGTGA. The junction had 9 bases not matched to a gene; V was cut back by 5 bases and J by 9 bases. There are 14 residues in the CDR3. The CDR3 protein is CASSTTTSARELFF. In DNA, the CDR3 is TGTGCCAGCAGCACCACAACTAGCGCCCGGGAGCTGTTTTTT. The full variable domain, with the rest looked up from reference TRBV7-3 and TRBJ2-2, is GAGVSQTPSNKVTEKGKYVELRCDPISGHTALYWYRQSLGQGPEFLIYFQGTGAADDSGLPNDRFFAVRPEGSVSTLKIQRTERGDSAVYLCASSTTTSARELFFGEGSRLTVL.

This clonotype turned up a few times. A much more abundant neighbour one base away suggests this may be a read error. The CDR3 DNA follows: TGTGCCAGCAGCCAAGTCCGAAACGATGAGCAGTTCTTC. This codes for CASSQVRNDEQFF. The chain links TRBV3-1 to TRBJ2-1; D gene ambiguous. The CDR3 sequence is 13 residues long. The germline CDR1 and CDR2 sequences are LGHDT and YNNKEL (reference sequence). Trimming took off 1 base at V and 8 bases at J, with 9 bases between the two ends.

With respect to this clonotype: This may be a read error: a much more frequent sequence differs by one nucleotide. The J gene is TRBJ1-6, the V gene TRBV11-2, with D hard to call. CDR3 length: 13 residues. Germline CDR1 and CDR2: SGHAT and FQNNGV. This CDR3 reads CACSLDPDSPLHF. In nucleotides, the CDR3 is TGTGCCTGCAGCTTAGATCCCGATTCACCCCTCCACTTT.

This clonotype was counted a few times. This chain uses TRBV7-9 with TRBJ1-5; D is perhaps TRBD1 (6 bases). CDR1 is SEHNR, CDR2 FQNEAQ, per germline (reference sequence). The CDR3 loop spans 15 amino acids. The V end was cut by 5 bases, the J end by 0 bases, with 11 bases between. The CDR3 reads CASSPRTDSNQPQHF. CDR3 sequence (DNA): TGTGCCAGCAGCCCTAGGACAGATAGCAATCAGCCCCAGCATTTT.

This clonotype was counted many times. The chain recombines TRBV7-3 with TRBJ2-3, with TRBD2 identical over 10 bases. The CDR3 covers 15 residues. V lost 2 bases and J lost 2; bases outside the gene matches: 1. CDR1 and CDR2 from the germline V gene are SGHTA and FQGTGA. The CDR3 sequence: CASSLLAGDTDTQYF. The DNA for the CDR3 is TGTGCCAGCAGCTTACTAGCGGGGGACACAGATACGCAGTATTTT.

The CDR3 DNA reads as TGTGCCAGCTCACCAGGACGGTCTTCTGGAAACACCATATATTTT. It translates to CASSPGRSSGNTIYF. V is TRBV18 and J is TRBJ1-3; D unclear. V lost 2 bases and J lost 1, with 9 bases in between. CDR1 and CDR2 (germline): KGHSH, LQKENI. This CDR3 is built from 15 residues.

This clonotype showed up many times. The chain uses TRBV11-3 and TRBJ2-3, with D maybe TRBD2 (5 bases). CDR3 length: 16 amino acids. Trimming pared 3 bases from V and 0 bases from J, leaving 13 bases between. The germline CDR1 and CDR2 sequences are SGHNT and YENEEA. In DNA, the CDR3 is TGTGCCAGCAGCTTCAGAGGGTTAGGGAGCACAGATACGCAGTATTTT. It specifies CASSFRGLGSTDTQYF. Full variable domain (missing parts from reference TRBV11-3 and TRBJ2-3): EAGVVQSPRYKIIEKKQPVAFWCNPISGHNTLYWYLQNLGQGPELLIRYENEEAVDDSQLPKDRFSAERLKGVDSTLKIQPAELGDSAVYLCASSFRGLGSTDTQYFGPGTRLTVL.

This rearrangement joins TRBV11-2 to TRBJ2-1; the match to TRBD1 covers 9 bases. Germline CDR1 SGHAT, CDR2 FQNNGV. This CDR3 comprises 18 residues. V shed 6 bases and J 7 bases; nucleotides not matched to a gene: 19. In nucleotides, the CDR3 is TGTGCCAGCAGTAACCATCTCCTGGACAGGGGAGTTGTAAATGAGCAGTTCTTC. Translation: CASSNHLLDRGVVNEQFF.

A note on this clonotype: It may be a read error: a sequence one base away is much more abundant. The rearrangement joins TRBV5-6 to TRBJ2-7, with 10 nucleotides matching TRBD2. Trimming removed 2 bases from V and 7 bases from J; junction bases left unmatched: 9. The CDR3 is 15 amino acids. The germline CDR1 and CDR2 sequences are SGHDT and YYEEEE. This chain's CDR3 is CASSFRTSGQGEQYF. CDR3 bases: TGTGCCAGCAGCTTTAGGACTAGCGGCCAAGGTGAGCAGTACTTC.

This clonotype was seen only a few times. V usage is TRBV10-3 and J usage is TRBJ2-2, with TRBD2 matching over 9 bases. V dropped 5 bases and J dropped 5; count of bases not matched to a gene: 12. From germline, CDR1 is ENHRY and CDR2 SYGVKD. CDR3 length equals 17 residues. CDR3 sequence: CAISTRTSDHPTGELFF. In nucleotides, the CDR3 is TGTGCCATCAGTACCCGGACTAGCGACCATCCTACCGGGGAGCTGTTTTTT.

There are many counts of this clonotype. V usage is TRBV6-1 and J usage is TRBJ2-7, with D unresolved. V gave up 3 bases and J gave up 6 bases, with 12 bases separating them. The germline V gene encodes CDR1 MNHNS and CDR2 SASEGT. The CDR3 sequence is 13 residues long. CDR3 protein: CASSDPWEREQYF. CDR3 DNA sequence: TGTGCCAGCAGTGATCCTTGGGAACGCGAGCAGTACTTC.

In its sample, this clonotype was seen many times. This chain joins TRBV30 and TRBJ2-7; the D gene is possibly TRBD1 (6 bases). The germline V and J ends were trimmed by 7 bases and 7 bases, with 17 bases remaining between them. The CDR3 runs to 12 residues. The germline V gene has CDR1 GTSNPN and CDR2 SVGIG (reference sequence). The CDR3 protein is CALQDGTGEQYF. The DNA for the CDR3 is TGTGCCTTGCAGGACGGAACAGGGGAGCAGTACTTC.

This chain joins TRBV19 and TRBJ2-1, with D possibly matching TRBD2 (5 bases). Trimming shortened V by 3 bases and J by 0 bases, and 9 bases separated the two germline ends. Germline-derived CDR1 and CDR2 are LNHDA and SQIVND (reference sequence). This CDR3 has 15 amino acids. The CDR3 DNA is TGTGCCAGTAGTATGAGGGAGAGCTCCTACAATGAGCAGTTCTTC. Translating it yields CASSMRESSYNEQFF.

The V gene is TRBV14, the J gene TRBJ2-3, with a weak D call TRBD2 (5 bases). Germline CDR1 is SGHDN and CDR2 is FVKESK. CDR3 length equals 15 residues. Trimming stripped 0 bases from V and 0 bases from J, with 7 bases between. Here the CDR3 reads CASSQDAGSTDTQYF. The DNA for the CDR3 is TGTGCCAGCAGCCAAGATGCGGGTAGCACAGATACGCAGTATTTT.